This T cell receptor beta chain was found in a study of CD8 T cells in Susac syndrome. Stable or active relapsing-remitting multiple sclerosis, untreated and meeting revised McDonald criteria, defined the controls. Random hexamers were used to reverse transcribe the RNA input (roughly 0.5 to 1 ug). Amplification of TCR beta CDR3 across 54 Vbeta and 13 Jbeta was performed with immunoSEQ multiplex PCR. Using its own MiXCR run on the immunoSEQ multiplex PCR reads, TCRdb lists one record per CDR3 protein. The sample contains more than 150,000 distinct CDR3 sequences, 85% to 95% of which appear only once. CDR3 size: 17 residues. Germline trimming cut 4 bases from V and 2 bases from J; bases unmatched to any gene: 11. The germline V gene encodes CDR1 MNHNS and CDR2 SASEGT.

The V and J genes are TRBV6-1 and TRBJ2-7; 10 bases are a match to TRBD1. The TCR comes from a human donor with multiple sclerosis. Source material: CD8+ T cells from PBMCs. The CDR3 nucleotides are TGTGCCAGCAGTGTCCGGGACAGGGGAAACATTCCCTACGAGCAGTACTTC. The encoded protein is CASSVRDRGNIPYEQYF.